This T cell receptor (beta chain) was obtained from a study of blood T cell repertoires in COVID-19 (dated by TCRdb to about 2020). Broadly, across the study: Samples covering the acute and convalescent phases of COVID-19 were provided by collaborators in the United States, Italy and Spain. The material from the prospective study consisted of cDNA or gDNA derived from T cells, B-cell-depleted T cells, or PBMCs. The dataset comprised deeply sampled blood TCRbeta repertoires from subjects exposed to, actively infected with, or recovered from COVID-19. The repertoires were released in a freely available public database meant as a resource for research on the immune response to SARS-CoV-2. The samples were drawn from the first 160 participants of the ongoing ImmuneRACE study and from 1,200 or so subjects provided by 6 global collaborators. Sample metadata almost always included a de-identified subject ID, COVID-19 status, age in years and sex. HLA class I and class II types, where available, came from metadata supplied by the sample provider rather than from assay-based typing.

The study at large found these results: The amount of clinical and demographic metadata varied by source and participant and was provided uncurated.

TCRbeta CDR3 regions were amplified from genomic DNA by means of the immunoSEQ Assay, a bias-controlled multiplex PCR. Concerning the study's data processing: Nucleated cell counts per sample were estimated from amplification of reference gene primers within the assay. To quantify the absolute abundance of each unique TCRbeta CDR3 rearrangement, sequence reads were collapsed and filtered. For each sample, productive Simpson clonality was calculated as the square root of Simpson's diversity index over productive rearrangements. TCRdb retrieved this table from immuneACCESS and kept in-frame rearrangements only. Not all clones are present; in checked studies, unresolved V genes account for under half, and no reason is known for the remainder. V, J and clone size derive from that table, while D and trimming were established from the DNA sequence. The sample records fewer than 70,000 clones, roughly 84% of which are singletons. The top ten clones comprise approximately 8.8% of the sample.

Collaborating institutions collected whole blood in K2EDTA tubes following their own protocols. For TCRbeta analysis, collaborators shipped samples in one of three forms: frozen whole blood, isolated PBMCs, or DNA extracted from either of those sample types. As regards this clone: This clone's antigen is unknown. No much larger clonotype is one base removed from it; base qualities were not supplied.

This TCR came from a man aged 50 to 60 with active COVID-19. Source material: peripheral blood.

The DNA sequence is TGTGCTAGTGGTTCGGATCCCCTGGGGCACAACTATGGCTACACCTTC. The translation is CASGSDPLGHNYGYTF. In this chain, TRBV12-5 is recombined with TRBJ1-2; TRBD1 is perhaps the D gene, given 5 matching bases. As encoded in the germline V gene, CDR1 is LGHNT while CDR2 is FRNRAP. V and J are truncated by 4 bases and 2 bases respectively, leaving an intervening sequence of 17 bases. The CDR3 sequence holds 16 residues, the cysteine and phenylalanine included. The DNA shown is the 48-base CDR3, in frame from base 1.